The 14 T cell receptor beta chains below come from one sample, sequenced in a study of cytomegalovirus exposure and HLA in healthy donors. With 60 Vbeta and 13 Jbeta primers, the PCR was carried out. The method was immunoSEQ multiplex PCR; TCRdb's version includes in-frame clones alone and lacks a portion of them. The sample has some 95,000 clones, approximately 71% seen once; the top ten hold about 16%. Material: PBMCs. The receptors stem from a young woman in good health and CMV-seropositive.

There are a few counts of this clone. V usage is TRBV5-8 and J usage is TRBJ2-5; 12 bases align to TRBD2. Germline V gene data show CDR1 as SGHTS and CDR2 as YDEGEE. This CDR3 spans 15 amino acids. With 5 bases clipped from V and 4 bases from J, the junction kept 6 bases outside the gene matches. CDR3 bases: TGTGCCAGCAGTTCCGGACTAGCGGGGTCAGAGACCCAGTACTTC. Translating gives CASSSGLAGSETQYF.

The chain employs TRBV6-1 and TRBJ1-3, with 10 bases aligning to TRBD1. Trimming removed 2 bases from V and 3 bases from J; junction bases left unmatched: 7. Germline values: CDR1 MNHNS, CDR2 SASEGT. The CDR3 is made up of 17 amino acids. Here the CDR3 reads CASSEPWTGGRGNTIYF. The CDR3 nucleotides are TGTGCCAGCAGTGAACCCTGGACAGGGGGTCGTGGAAACACCATATATTTT.

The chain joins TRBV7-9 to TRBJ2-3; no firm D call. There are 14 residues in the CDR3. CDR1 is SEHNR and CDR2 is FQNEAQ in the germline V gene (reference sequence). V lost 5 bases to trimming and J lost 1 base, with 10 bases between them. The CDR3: CASSPKSGTDTQYF. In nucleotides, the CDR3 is TGTGCCAGCAGCCCAAAATCGGGCACAGATACGCAGTATTTT.

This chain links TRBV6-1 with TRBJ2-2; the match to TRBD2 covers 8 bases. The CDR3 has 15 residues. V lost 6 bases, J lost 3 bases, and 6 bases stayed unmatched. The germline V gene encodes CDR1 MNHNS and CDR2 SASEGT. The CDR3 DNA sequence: TGTGCCAGCAGAATAATAGCGGGGCACACCGGGGAGCTGTTTTTT. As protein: CASRIIAGHTGELFF.

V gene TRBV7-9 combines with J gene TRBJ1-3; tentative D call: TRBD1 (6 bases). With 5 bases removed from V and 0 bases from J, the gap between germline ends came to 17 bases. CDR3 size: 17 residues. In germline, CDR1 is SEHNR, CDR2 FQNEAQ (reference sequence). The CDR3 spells CASSLTMGDTSGNTIYF. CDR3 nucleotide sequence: TGTGCCAGCAGCCTTACTATGGGGGACACCTCTGGAAACACCATATATTTT.

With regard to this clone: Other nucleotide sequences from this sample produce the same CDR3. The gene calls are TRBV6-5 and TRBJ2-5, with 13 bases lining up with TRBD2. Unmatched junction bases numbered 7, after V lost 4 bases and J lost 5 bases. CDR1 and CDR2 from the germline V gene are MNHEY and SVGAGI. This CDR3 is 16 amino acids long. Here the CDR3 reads CASSFGLAGDPETQYF. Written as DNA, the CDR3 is TGTGCCAGCAGTTTCGGACTAGCGGGAGACCCCGAGACCCAGTACTTC.

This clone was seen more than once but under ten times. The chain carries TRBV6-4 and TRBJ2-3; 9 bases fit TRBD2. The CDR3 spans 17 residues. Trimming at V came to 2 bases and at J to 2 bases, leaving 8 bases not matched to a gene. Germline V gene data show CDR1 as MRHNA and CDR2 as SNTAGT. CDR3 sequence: CASSDVAGGPITDTQYF. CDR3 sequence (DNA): TGTGCCAGCAGTGACGTGGCGGGGGGGCCTATCACAGATACGCAGTATTTT.

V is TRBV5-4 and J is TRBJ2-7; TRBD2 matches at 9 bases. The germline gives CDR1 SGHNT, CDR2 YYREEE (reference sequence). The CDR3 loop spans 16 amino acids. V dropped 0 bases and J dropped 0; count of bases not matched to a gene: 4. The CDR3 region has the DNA TGTGCCAGCAGCTTGGCCTTAGCGGGGGTCTCCTACGAGCAGTACTTC. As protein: CASSLALAGVSYEQYF.

The CDR3 DNA sequence: TGTGCCAGCAGCTTCGACAGGGGAGCGTACTTC. It encodes CASSFDRGAYF. This rearrangement joins TRBV7-2 to TRBJ2-5, with 8 bases aligning to TRBD1. In germline, CDR1 is SGHTA, CDR2 FQGNSA. The CDR3 has 11 residues. Germline trimming cut 3 bases from V and 13 bases from J; bases unmatched to any gene: 4.

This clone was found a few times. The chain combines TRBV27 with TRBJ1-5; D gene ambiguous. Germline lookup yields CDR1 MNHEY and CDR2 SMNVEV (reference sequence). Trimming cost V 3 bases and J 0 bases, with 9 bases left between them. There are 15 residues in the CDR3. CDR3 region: CASSLSSYSNQPQHF. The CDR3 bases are TGTGCCAGCAGTTTGAGTTCGTATAGCAATCAGCCCCAGCATTTT.

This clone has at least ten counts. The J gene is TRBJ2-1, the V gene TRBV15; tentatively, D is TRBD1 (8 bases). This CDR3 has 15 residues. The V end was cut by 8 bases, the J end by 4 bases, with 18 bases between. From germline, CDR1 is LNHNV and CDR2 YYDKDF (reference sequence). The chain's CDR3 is CATGTNRGGYNEQFF. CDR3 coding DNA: TGTGCCACCGGAACCAACAGGGGGGGGTACAATGAGCAGTTCTTC.

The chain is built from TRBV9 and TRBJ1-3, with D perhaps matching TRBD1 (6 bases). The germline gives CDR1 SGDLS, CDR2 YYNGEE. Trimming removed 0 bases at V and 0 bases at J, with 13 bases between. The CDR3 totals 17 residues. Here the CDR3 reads CASSVDPQTGSGNTIYF. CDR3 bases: TGTGCCAGCAGCGTAGATCCCCAGACAGGCTCTGGAAACACCATATATTTT. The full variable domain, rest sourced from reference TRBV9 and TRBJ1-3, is DSGVTQTPKHLITATGQRVTLRCSPRSGDLSVYWYQQSLDQGLQFLIQYYNGEERAKGNILERFSAQQFPDLHSELNLSSLELGDSALYFCASSVDPQTGSGNTIYFGEGSWLTVV.

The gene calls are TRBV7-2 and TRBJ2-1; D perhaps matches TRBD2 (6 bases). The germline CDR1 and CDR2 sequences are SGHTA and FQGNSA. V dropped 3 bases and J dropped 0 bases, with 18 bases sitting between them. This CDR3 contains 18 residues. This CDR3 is CASSLPRGGGTSYNEQFF. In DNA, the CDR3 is TGTGCCAGCAGCTTGCCCCGGGGAGGAGGGACCTCCTACAATGAGCAGTTCTTC.

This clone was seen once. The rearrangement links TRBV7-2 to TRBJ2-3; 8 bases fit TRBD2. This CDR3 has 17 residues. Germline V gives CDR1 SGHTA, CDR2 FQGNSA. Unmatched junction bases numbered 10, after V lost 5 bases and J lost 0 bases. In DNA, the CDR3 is TGTGCCAGCAGCGTACGAGTCGGGGGGGCTAGCACAGATACGCAGTATTTT. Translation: CASSVRVGGASTDTQYF.